Given below is one TCR beta chain in context. Its antigen is still unknown. This CDR3 has 17 amino acids. Germline CDR1 and CDR2: SQVTM and ANQGSEA. Unmatched junction bases numbered 11, after V lost 3 bases and J lost 5 bases. Some clones are missing from TCRdb's copy, which holds only in-frame ones; the method was immunoSEQ multiplex PCR. The repertoire holds 250,000 to 300,000 clones, approximately 94% seen once, with about 0.5% in the top ten. This record comes from a study of T cell responses to AZD1222 COVID-19 vaccine. Study results and limitations: Vaccine-associated CD4 TCRs ranged over spike, dominating at 160-218 and 743-854. None of the repertoires were sampled until the peak T cell response had passed. The reported proportion of spike-specific TCRs targeting unmutated variant regions was nearly half.

Sequencing was performed on peripheral blood, taken 28 days after the second AZD1222 dose. The chain recombines TRBV29-1 with TRBJ2-2; the match to TRBD2 covers 11 bases. The sequence was obtained from an adult who received the AZD1222 COVID-19 vaccine. The CDR3 reads CSVDPPATSGRTGELFF. In DNA, the CDR3 is TGCAGCGTTGACCCCCCCGCCACTAGCGGGAGAACCGGGGAGCTGTTTTTT.